A selection of T cell receptor beta chains follows, all from one sample in a study of post-analysis software for immune sequencing data. MiXCR was run by TCRdb on the PCR reads, yielding one entry per CDR3 protein. The data contain about 260,000 distinct CDR3 sequences, 36% of them singletons. Sample: blood. The receptors were gathered from a girl aged 10-17 years with multiple sclerosis. CDR3s include the opening cysteine and the closing phenylalanine or tryptophan. The D gene is left open where the match is weak. Only part of the rows carry a size: once, few, many, or a class if the clone is expanded.

j_call d_call clone_size v_call cdr3_aa cdr3_nt
TRBJ2-1 . few TRBV24-1 CATSDFGADSYNEQFF TGTGCCACCAGTGATTTCGGAGCGGACTCCTACAATGAGCAGTTCTTC
TRBJ1-1 . once TRBV28 CASSQPSMNTEAFF TGTGCCAGCAGCCAGCCTTCCATGAACACTGAAGCTTTCTTT
TRBJ2-7 . few TRBV29-1 CSVAGVISYNGQYF TGCAGCGTTGCCGGGGTGATCTCCTACAATGGGCAGTACTTC
TRBJ1-3 . . TRBV4-2 CASSQGAGAGNTIYF TGTGCCAGCAGCCAAGGGGCAGGGGCCGGAAACACCATATATTTT
TRBJ2-2 TRBD1 . TRBV2 CASSETGGTGELFF TGTGCCAGCAGCGAGACAGGGGGCACCGGGGAGCTGTTTTTT
TRBJ2-3 TRBD2 . TRBV10-3 CAISPGLATTDTQYF TGTGCCATCAGTCCGGGACTAGCCACCACAGATACGCAGTATTTT
TRBJ2-5 TRBD2 many TRBV28 CASSFRQRDVQKTQYF TGTGCCAGCAGTTTCCGCCAGCGGGACGTTCAGAAGACCCAGTACTTC
TRBJ1-4 TRBD1 few TRBV7-2 CASSPPGQGYEKLFF TGTGCCAGCAGCCCGCCGGGACAGGGTTATGAAAAACTGTTTTTT
TRBJ2-1 . . TRBV5-6 CASSYDTDNEQFF TGTGCCAGCAGCTACGACACCGACAATGAGCAGTTCTTC
TRBJ1-5 . many TRBV28 CASRPGPGVGQPQHF TGTGCCAGCAGGCCTGGTCCCGGGGTAGGCCAGCCCCAGCATTTT
TRBJ2-3 TRBD2 few TRBV19 CASRTSGRPDTQYF TGTGCCAGTAGGACTAGCGGGAGGCCAGATACGCAGTATTTT
TRBJ2-7 TRBD1 few TRBV4-1 CASSQGEWRQGSYEQYF TGCGCCAGCAGCCAAGGGGAGTGGAGACAGGGGTCCTACGAGCAGTACTTC
TRBJ2-5 TRBD2 . TRBV3-1 CASSQEGLAGDGETQYF TGTGCCAGCAGCCAAGAAGGACTAGCGGGAGATGGAGAGACCCAGTACTTC
TRBJ1-1 . few TRBV6-2/TRBV6-3 CASSYQGRRNTEAFF TGTGCCAGCAGTTACCAGGGACGGAGGAACACTGAAGCTTTCTTT
TRBJ1-1 . few TRBV20-1 CSAPHREMTTEAFF TGCAGTGCACCCCACAGGGAGATGACCACTGAAGCTTTCTTT
TRBJ2-5 . many TRBV7-2 CASSFGGPQETQYF TGTGCCAGCAGCTTCGGGGGCCCGCAAGAGACCCAGTACTTC
TRBJ2-1 . few TRBV28 CASSLTGINEQFF TGTGCCAGCAGTTTAACCGGAATCAATGAGCAGTTCTTC
TRBJ2-1 TRBD2 many TRBV7-2 CASSLVSRSGKNEQFF TGTGCCAGCAGCTTAGTGTCACGGAGCGGGAAGAATGAGCAGTTCTTC
TRBJ1-2 . . TRBV5-1 CASSPVAGHYGYTF TGCGCCAGCAGCCCTGTGGCAGGCCACTATGGCTACACCTTC
TRBJ2-1 . many TRBV5-1 CASSLAGSDEQFF TGCGCCAGCAGCTTGGCAGGGTCCGATGAGCAGTTCTTC
TRBJ1-5 . . TRBV18 CASSPQGGNQPQHF TGTGCCAGCTCACCACAGGGAGGAAATCAGCCCCAGCATTTT
TRBJ2-7 . . TRBV9 CASSNRDASPGEQYF TGTGCCAGCAGCAACCGGGACGCCTCACCGGGGGAGCAGTACTTC
TRBJ1-2 . . TRBV20-1 CSARDRRGRGGYTF TGCAGTGCTAGAGATCGCCGGGGGAGGGGTGGCTACACCTTC
TRBJ2-3 . . TRBV5-4 CASSFTGVTDTQYF TGTGCCAGCAGCTTCACGGGGGTCACAGATACGCAGTATTTT
TRBJ1-2 TRBD1 . TRBV7-2 CASGTGGRYGYTF TGTGCCAGCGGGACAGGGGGTCGCTATGGCTACACCTTC
TRBJ2-5 . many TRBV7-8 CASSGSQETQYF TGTGCCAGCTCTGGCTCCCAAGAGACCCAGTACTTC
TRBJ2-1 . . TRBV10-3 CATRDGTYNEQFF TGTGCCACGCGGGACGGGACCTACAATGAGCAGTTCTTC
TRBJ2-3 TRBD2 few TRBV20-1 CSASPGGGPDTQYF TGCAGTGCTAGTCCTGGCGGGGGGCCAGATACGCAGTATTTT
TRBJ2-1 . many TRBV28 CASSSGQSSYNEQFF TGTGCCAGCAGTTCCGGGCAAAGCTCCTACAATGAGCAGTTCTTC